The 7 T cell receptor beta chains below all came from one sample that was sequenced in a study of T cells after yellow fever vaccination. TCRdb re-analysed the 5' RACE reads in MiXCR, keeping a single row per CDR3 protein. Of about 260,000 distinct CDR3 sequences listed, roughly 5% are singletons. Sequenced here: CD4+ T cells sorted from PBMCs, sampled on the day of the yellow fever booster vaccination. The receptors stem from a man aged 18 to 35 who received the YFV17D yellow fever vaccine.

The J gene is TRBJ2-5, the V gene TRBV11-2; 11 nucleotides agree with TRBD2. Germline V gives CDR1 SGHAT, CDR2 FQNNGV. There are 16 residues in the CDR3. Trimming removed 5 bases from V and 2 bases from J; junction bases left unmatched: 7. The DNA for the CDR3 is TGTGCCAGCAGCCGTGGGACTAGCGGTTTTCAAGAGACCCAGTACTTC. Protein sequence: CASSRGTSGFQETQYF.

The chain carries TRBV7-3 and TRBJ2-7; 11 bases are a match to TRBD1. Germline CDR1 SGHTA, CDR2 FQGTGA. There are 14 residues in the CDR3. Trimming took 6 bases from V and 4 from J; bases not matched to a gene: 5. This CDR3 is CASRAGTGGYEQYF. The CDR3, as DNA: TGTGCCAGCAGGGCCGGGACAGGGGGATACGAGCAGTACTTC.

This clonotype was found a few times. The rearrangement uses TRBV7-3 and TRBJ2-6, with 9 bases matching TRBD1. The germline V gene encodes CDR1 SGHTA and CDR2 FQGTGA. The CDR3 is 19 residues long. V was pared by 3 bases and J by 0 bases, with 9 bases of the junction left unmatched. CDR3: CASSFYPQGAYSGANVLTF. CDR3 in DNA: TGTGCCAGCAGCTTCTACCCACAGGGGGCTTACTCTGGGGCCAACGTCCTGACTTTC. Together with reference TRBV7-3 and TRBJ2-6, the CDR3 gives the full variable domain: GAGVSQTPSNKVTEKGKYVELRCDPISGHTALYWYRQSLGQGPEFLIYFQGTGAADDSGLPNDRFFAVRPEGSVSTLKIQRTERGDSAVYLCASSFYPQGAYSGANVLTFGAGSRLTVL.

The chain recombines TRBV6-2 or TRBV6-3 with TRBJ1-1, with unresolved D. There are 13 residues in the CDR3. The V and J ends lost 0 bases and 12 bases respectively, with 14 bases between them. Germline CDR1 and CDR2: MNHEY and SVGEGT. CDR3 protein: CASSYSGIRVTFF. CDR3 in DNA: TGTGCCAGCAGTTACTCAGGGATTCGGGTGACTTTCTTT.

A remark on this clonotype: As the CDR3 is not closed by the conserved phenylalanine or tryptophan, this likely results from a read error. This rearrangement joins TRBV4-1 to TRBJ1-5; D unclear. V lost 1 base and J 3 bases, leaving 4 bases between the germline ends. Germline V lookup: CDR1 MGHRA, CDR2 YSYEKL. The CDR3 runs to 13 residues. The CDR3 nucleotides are TGCGCCAGCAGCCAAGCCCTCAATCAGCCCCAGCATTCT. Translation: CASSQALNQPQHS.

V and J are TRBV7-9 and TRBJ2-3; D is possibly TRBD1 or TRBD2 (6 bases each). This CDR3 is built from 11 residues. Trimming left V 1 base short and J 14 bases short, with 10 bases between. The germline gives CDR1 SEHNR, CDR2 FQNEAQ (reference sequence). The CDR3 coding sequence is TGTGCCAGCAGCTTAGAAGGGGGGCCGTATTTT. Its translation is CASSLEGGPYF.

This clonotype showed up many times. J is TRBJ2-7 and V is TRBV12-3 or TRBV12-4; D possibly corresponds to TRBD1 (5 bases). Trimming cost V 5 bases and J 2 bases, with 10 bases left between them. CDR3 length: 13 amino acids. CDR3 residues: CASSPGNAYEQYF. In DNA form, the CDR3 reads TGTGCCAGCAGTCCAGGGAACGCCTACGAGCAGTACTTC.